Shown below are 21 T cell receptor beta chains from a single sample sequenced in a study of cytomegalovirus exposure and HLA in healthy donors. The method was immunoSEQ multiplex PCR; TCRdb's version includes in-frame clones alone and lacks a portion of them. The repertoire includes 97,000 or so clones, around nine tenths of them detected once, and approximately 4% sits in the top ten. Sequenced: PBMCs. The receptors were gathered from a woman in her 30s in good health and CMV-seronegative.

The V gene is TRBV6-5, the J gene TRBJ2-5; TRBD2 might be the D (7 bases). The germline gives CDR1 MNHEY, CDR2 SVGAGI. CDR3 length: 16 amino acids. The V gene lost 3 bases and the J gene lost 2 bases, with 16 bases spanning the gap. The chain's CDR3 is CASSYVPGRGQETQYF. The CDR3 DNA reads as TGTGCCAGCAGTTATGTCCCAGGGAGGGGGCAAGAGACCCAGTACTTC.

The chain links TRBV9 to TRBJ2-1, with no clear D. Trimming removed 1 base from V and 3 bases from J, with 11 bases in between. Germline V gene lookup returns CDR1 SGDLS and CDR2 YYNGEE. CDR3 length: 15 amino acids. The DNA for the CDR3 is TGTGCCAGCAGCGTAAGTAATCAGGTCTACAATGAGCAGTTCTTC. This codes for CASSVSNQVYNEQFF.

The V gene is TRBV7-6, the J gene TRBJ2-5, with D possibly being TRBD2 (6 bases). Between the trimmed V and J ends, which lost 2 bases and 5 bases, there was a span of 15 bases. The CDR3 runs to 15 residues. The germline V gene encodes CDR1 SGHVS and CDR2 FNYEAQ. The CDR3 sequence: CASSLSGLRRETQYF. The CDR3 DNA is TGTGCCAGCAGCTTATCCGGACTACGTCGGGAGACCCAGTACTTC.

This rearrangement joins TRBV9 to TRBJ2-5; maybe TRBD1 (6 bases). Germline V lookup: CDR1 SGDLS, CDR2 YYNGEE. The CDR3 extends over 14 amino acids. V lost 0 bases and J lost 4, with 10 bases in between. The CDR3 DNA reads as TGTGCCAGCAGCGTAGACAGGGAATTAGAGACCCAGTACTTC. Translated: CASSVDRELETQYF.

This chain links TRBV6-8 with TRBJ2-1; TRBD2 aligns across 15 bases. The V gene end was trimmed by 0 bases and the J gene end by 8 bases; junction bases not matched to a gene: 11. This CDR3 region has 19 residues. Germline lookup yields CDR1 MNHGY and CDR2 SAAAGT. CDR3 region: CASSYSDWGTSGRPHEQFF. In DNA, the CDR3 is TGTGCCAGCAGTTACTCCGACTGGGGGACTAGCGGGAGGCCCCATGAGCAGTTCTTC.

The CDR3 DNA reads as TGCGCCAGCAGCCACCCGGGACAGGAGAGCACCTTC. Translated: CASSHPGQESTF. The chain couples TRBV4-3 to TRBJ1-2; the match to TRBD1 covers 8 bases. Unmatched junction bases numbered 7, after V lost 3 bases and J lost 13 bases. The V gene's germline CDR1 is LGHNA and CDR2 YSLEER. This CDR3 spans 12 amino acids.

The V call is TRBV5-6, the J call TRBJ2-5, with D maybe TRBD2 (5 bases). Trimming left V 2 bases short and J 4 bases short, with 6 bases between. Per the germline V gene, CDR1 is SGHDT and CDR2 is YYEEEE. This CDR3 spans 12 amino acids. The DNA of the CDR3 is TGTGCCAGCAGCTTCGCGGGAGAGACCCAGTACTTC. It codes for CASSFAGETQYF. Supplemented by reference TRBV5-6 and TRBJ2-5, the full variable domain reads DAGVTQSPTHLIKTRGQQVTLRCSPKSGHDTVSWYQQALGQGPQFIFQYYEEEERQRGNFPDRFSGHQFPNYSSELNVNALLLGDSALYLCASSFAGETQYFGPGTRLLVL.

Here the CDR3 reads CASSQDSRAYGYTF. DNA for the CDR3: TGCGCCAGCAGCCAAGATAGCAGGGCCTATGGCTACACCTTC. The chain employs TRBV4-1 and TRBJ1-2; TRBD1 is a possible D gene (5 bases). Germline values: CDR1 MGHRA, CDR2 YSYEKL. The CDR3 totals 14 residues. V gave up 0 bases and J gave up 4 bases, with 9 bases separating them.

The chain recombines TRBV9 with TRBJ2-2, with a possible D match to TRBD2 (6 bases). The CDR3 consists of 14 residues. Trimming stripped 6 bases from V and 0 bases from J, with 9 bases between. CDR1 is SGDLS, CDR2 YYNGEE, per germline. CDR3 coding DNA: TGTGCCAGCAAGGGCGGGGCGAACACCGGGGAGCTGTTTTTT. Translating it yields CASKGGANTGELFF.

Of note for this clone: Germline is not matched at one junction end, which may reflect a read error. The chain links TRBV7-7 to TRBJ2-7, with D possibly TRBD2 on 5 matching bases. The CDR3 contains 14 residues. Germline assignment: CDR1 SSHAT and CDR2 FNYEAQ (reference sequence). The CDR3 coding sequence is TGTGCTAGCAGCGCCCGGGGTAGGGAATACGAGCAGTACTTC. It is translated as CASSARGREYEQYF.

The genes are TRBV5-4 and TRBJ2-3; tentative D call: TRBD2 (5 bases). V dropped 4 bases and J dropped 2 bases, with 11 bases sitting between them. The CDR3 contains 14 residues. Germline CDR1 and CDR2: SGHNT and YYREEE (reference sequence). The CDR3 loop is CASSPWTSTDTQYF. CDR3 in DNA: TGTGCCAGCAGCCCATGGACTTCCACAGATACGCAGTATTTT. The full variable domain, with the rest looked up from reference TRBV5-4 and TRBJ2-3, is ETGVTQSPTHLIKTRGQQVTLRCSSQSGHNTVSWYQQALGQGPQFIFQYYREEENGRGNFPPRFSGLQFPNYSSELNVNALELDDSALYLCASSPWTSTDTQYFGPGTRLTVL.

V is TRBV27 and J is TRBJ2-1; TRBD2 matches at 14 bases. V dropped 3 bases and J dropped 2; count of bases not matched to a gene: 12. This CDR3 contains 20 residues. Per germline, CDR1 MNHEY and CDR2 SMNVEV (reference sequence). CDR3 in DNA: TGTGCCAGCAGTTTCCTCCAATCTACGACTAGCGGGAGGGCCTACAATGAGCAGTTCTTC. Its translation is CASSFLQSTTSGRAYNEQFF.

The chain combines TRBV19 with TRBJ2-7; 7 bases agree with TRBD1. The CDR3 consists of 16 residues. The trim removed 3 bases at V and 3 bases at J, leaving 11 bases unmatched. Looked up from germline, CDR1 is LNHDA and CDR2 is SQIVND (reference sequence). The DNA of the CDR3 is TGTGCCAGTAGTATTCCACAAGGGGGCTACCTCTACGAGCAGTACTTC. As protein: CASSIPQGGYLYEQYF.

V and J are TRBV5-1 and TRBJ2-6; no clear D gene. CDR1 and CDR2 (germline): SGHRS, YFSETQ. Deletions cut 2 bases from V and 2 bases from J, with 17 bases between. The CDR3 runs to 18 residues. DNA for the CDR3: TGCGCCAGCAGCTTCGCACAACCTACGAGGACTGGGGCCAACGTCCTGACTTTC. Its translation: CASSFAQPTRTGANVLTF.

The J gene is TRBJ2-1, the V gene TRBV5-1; 11 bases are a match to TRBD1. V lost 5 bases and J lost 5; bases outside the gene matches: 3. The germline V gene encodes CDR1 SGHRS and CDR2 YFSETQ. This CDR3 is built from 14 residues. CDR3 sequence reads: CASSWDRGDNEQFF. CDR3 coding DNA: TGCGCCAGCAGTTGGGACAGGGGGGACAATGAGCAGTTCTTC.

This clone was seen only a few times. This sequence joins TRBV2 and TRBJ2-7, with a possible D match to TRBD2 (5 bases). Per the germline V gene, CDR1 is SNHLY and CDR2 is FYNNEI. The CDR3 extends over 14 amino acids. V shed 5 bases and J shed 4 bases, with 15 bases lying between them. The CDR3 DNA reads as TGTGCCAGCAGTCCATCGGGGATGGGTTACGAGCAGTACTTC. Encoded protein: CASSPSGMGYEQYF.

The V call is TRBV2, the J call TRBJ1-3; D is undetermined. V lost 7 bases and J 2 bases, leaving 9 bases between the germline ends. CDR1 and CDR2 from the germline V gene are SNHLY and FYNNEI. The CDR3 sequence is 13 residues long. The CDR3, as DNA: TGTGCCAGCACAGGATCGGCTGGAAACACCATATATTTT. Its protein product is CASTGSAGNTIYF.

With regard to this clone: A junction boundary mismatches the germline segment, possibly from a read error. The rearrangement joins TRBV11-2 to TRBJ2-1, with D possibly being TRBD2 (6 bases). Germline-derived CDR1 and CDR2 are SGHAT and FQNNGV. The CDR3 extends over 13 amino acids. The DNA for the CDR3 is TGTGCCAGCAGCTTATGGGGCGGGACCCCTCTACTCTTC. Translated: CASSLWGGTPLLF.

This chain uses TRBV10-3 with TRBJ1-2; a possible D gene is TRBD1 (5 bases). This CDR3 is 14 amino acids long. With 11 bases removed from V and 4 bases from J, the gap between germline ends came to 20 bases. The germline CDR1 and CDR2 sequences are ENHRY and SYGVKD. This CDR3 reads CAAAEDTEIYGYTF. The CDR3 DNA is TGTGCCGCCGCAGAGGACACAGAGATCTATGGCTACACCTTC.

This chain uses TRBV7-9 with TRBJ2-7; 8 bases are a match to TRBD1. Germline V gene lookup returns CDR1 SEHNR and CDR2 FQNEAQ (reference sequence). This CDR3 is built from 17 residues. Trimming cost V 0 bases and J 2 bases; bases outside gene matches: 9. The CDR3 sequence: CASSLAPGTGLAYEQYF. CDR3 nucleotides: TGTGCCAGCAGCTTAGCGCCTGGGACAGGCTTAGCCTACGAGCAGTACTTC.

V and J are TRBV6-1 and TRBJ1-1, with 7 nucleotides matching TRBD1. The germline gives CDR1 MNHNS, CDR2 SASEGT. This CDR3 has 12 amino acids. The V gene end was trimmed by 3 bases and the J gene end by 11 bases; junction bases not matched to a gene: 6. The CDR3 here is CASSDWDSGAFF. The CDR3 bases are TGTGCCAGCAGTGACTGGGACAGCGGGGCTTTCTTT.